The clone carrying this TCR beta chain was seen at least ten times. Its antigen is not identified. The sample originates from a study of T cells in Graves' hyperthyroidism and ophthalmopathy. V shed 2 bases and J 3 bases; nucleotides not matched to a gene: 6. Germline values: CDR1 MNHNS, CDR2 SASEGT. This CDR3 has 16 residues. Authors of the study amplified TCR beta CDR3 regions from RNA transcripts. HTBI primers were used for first-round RT-PCR of the TCR CDR3. TCRdb processed the multiplex PCR reads anew with MiXCR; each CDR3 protein has one entry. This table has approximately 300,000 distinct CDR3 sequences, 16% appearing once. Study observations and caveats: Prediction of ophthalmopathy progression came a median roughly 6.6 months pre-onset.

Patients showing uncontrolled infection, other autoimmune disease, pregnancy or lactation were ineligible. Source material: blood. This chain joins TRBV6-1 and TRBJ2-1, with 8 bases lining up with TRBD2. The TCR comes from a man aged 25 to 40 with Graves' hyperthyroidism. The CDR3 DNA is TGTGCCAGCAGTGAAATATTGCGGGAGGACTACAATGAGCAGTTCTTC. Translating gives CASSEILREDYNEQFF.